This T cell receptor beta chain comes out of a study of cytomegalovirus exposure and HLA in healthy donors. Study conclusions and caveats: Immune exposure was documented only through CMV serostatus. In a later analysis, TCR association rates varied by HLA locus: DRB1 most, HLA-C fewest. Later work showed greater clonal expansion in HLA-associated TCR beta chains than in equally common others. Analyses of presence/absence relied on an assumption of roughly uniform sequencing depth across donors.

The PCR contained 60 Vbeta and 13 Jbeta primers. Assay used: immunoSEQ multiplex PCR; TCRdb lists only in-frame clones, some missing. Among about 130,000 clones, roughly 78% were seen once, and the ten largest hold 5% to 6%. CDR3 length: 15 amino acids. V dropped 1 base and J dropped 7 bases, with 14 bases sitting between them. Germline assignment: CDR1 MGHRA and CDR2 YSYEKL. Worth noting for this clone: What it recognizes is unknown.

The TCR originated in a man younger than 45 in good health and CMV-seronegative. Sequencing used PBMCs. The rearrangement joins TRBV4-1 to TRBJ2-4, with D possibly being TRBD2 (6 bases). Written as DNA, the CDR3 is TGCGCCAGCAGCCAAGGTAGTCGGGAGTTGAACATTCAGTACTTC. Translated, it gives CASSQGSRELNIQYF.